These 2 T cell receptor beta chains share one sample of origin, sequenced in a study of CD8 T cells in ankylosing spondylitis. Via MiXCR, TCRdb re-called the 5' RACE reads, giving one row per CDR3 protein. The data show 700,000 to 1,000,000 distinct CDR3 sequences, about 12% seen once. Antigens of these TCRs are unknown. Study-wide points: A TCR beta motif made of several highly homologous variants seemed typical of ankylosing spondylitis blood.

The sequenced sample consisted of blood, either unsorted or a sorted T cell fraction (not recorded which). The receptor source for this set is a male donor with ankylosing spondylitis.

The CDR3 nucleotides are TGTGCCAGCAAAACCGGGGACAGGGGTTATGGCTACACCTTC. Translating it yields CASKTGDRGYGYTF. The chain carries TRBV28 and TRBJ1-2; TRBD1 aligns across 10 bases. In germline, CDR1 is MDHEN, CDR2 SYDVKM. This CDR3 contains 14 residues. Trimming cost V 7 bases and J 5 bases; bases outside gene matches: 7.

This clonotype was seen ten or more times. V is TRBV29-1 and J is TRBJ2-1; no clear D gene. This CDR3 spans 12 amino acids. CDR1 is SQVTM and CDR2 is ANQGSEA in the germline V gene. Trimming cost V 5 bases and J 5 bases, with 10 bases left between them. The CDR3 loop is CSVSPANNEQFF. The CDR3 region has the DNA TGCAGCGTTTCCCCTGCAAACAATGAGCAGTTCTTC.